The 29 T cell receptor beta chains given below trace back to one sample, sequenced in a study of cytomegalovirus exposure and HLA in healthy donors. Amplification used 60 Vbeta primers and 13 Jbeta primers. TCRdb keeps only in-frame clones here, not all; method: immunoSEQ multiplex PCR. The data contain 180,000 or so clones, 70% to 85% of them singletons. Sequencing used PBMCs. The receptors originated from a woman aged 55-75 years in good health and CMV-seropositive.

This clone was seen a single time. The chain carries TRBV18 and TRBJ1-5; 9 bases fit TRBD1. With V trimmed by 4 bases and J by 7 bases, 20 bases remained unmatched. Germline values: CDR1 KGHSH, CDR2 LQKENI. The CDR3 extends over 19 amino acids. CDR3 sequence (DNA): TGTGCCAGCTCACTCACAGCGAACCCACAGGGGGCTCCGAACCAGCCCCAGCATTTT. Residues: CASSLTANPQGAPNQPQHF.

V usage is TRBV7-7 and J usage is TRBJ2-3; 9 nucleotides line up with TRBD2. The CDR3 consists of 16 residues. Unmatched junction bases numbered 6, after V lost 5 bases and J lost 0 bases. Germline values: CDR1 SSHAT, CDR2 FNYEAQ (reference sequence). The CDR3 here is CASSQVAGASTDTQYF. DNA of the CDR3: TGTGCCAGCAGCCAAGTAGCGGGGGCTAGCACAGATACGCAGTATTTT.

V usage is TRBV11-2 and J usage is TRBJ2-7; 9 nucleotides match TRBD2. There are 15 residues in the CDR3. From germline, CDR1 is SGHAT and CDR2 FQNNGV. The ends lost 2 bases at V and 1 base at J; junction bases unmatched: 3. The CDR3 sequence: CASSLISGRSYEQYF. The DNA of the CDR3 is TGTGCCAGCAGCTTAATCAGCGGGAGGTCCTACGAGCAGTACTTC. Combining the CDR3 with reference TRBV11-2 and TRBJ2-7 gives the whole variable domain EAGVAQSPRYKIIEKRQSVAFWCNPISGHATLYWYQQILGQGPKLLIQFQNNGVVDDSQLPKDRFSAERLKGVDSTLKIQPAKLEDSAVYLCASSLISGRSYEQYFGPGTRLTVT.

The chain joins TRBV29-1 to TRBJ1-1; possible D gene TRBD1, 6 bases. V dropped 4 bases and J dropped 5 bases, with 11 bases sitting between them. This CDR3 has 12 amino acids. The germline V gene has CDR1 SQVTM and CDR2 ANQGSEA. The CDR3 region has the DNA TGCAGCGTTGGCCAGGGGATGACTGAAGCTTTCTTT. This gives the protein CSVGQGMTEAFF.

The sample holds a few counts of this clone. The chain links TRBV9 to TRBJ2-2, with 8 bases identical to TRBD1. The trim removed 3 bases at V and 6 bases at J, leaving 7 bases unmatched. The CDR3 is made up of 15 amino acids. Germline CDR1 is SGDLS and CDR2 is YYNGEE. DNA of the CDR3: TGTGCCAGCAGCGCCGGGACAGGCCATTCCGGGGAGCTGTTTTTT. This gives the protein CASSAGTGHSGELFF.

This rearrangement joins TRBV11-1 to TRBJ2-7, with D possibly TRBD2 on 6 matching bases. Looked up from germline, CDR1 is SGHAT and CDR2 is FQDESV (reference sequence). V lost 5 bases, J lost 0 bases, and 17 bases lay in between. This CDR3 has 16 residues. This CDR3 is CASSQGVAGSSYEQYF. The CDR3 bases are TGTGCCAGCAGCCAAGGAGTCGCGGGGAGCTCCTACGAGCAGTACTTC.

The rearrangement uses TRBV30 and TRBJ2-7; D uncertain. Germline-derived CDR1 and CDR2 are GTSNPN and SVGIG (reference sequence). The CDR3 extends over 13 amino acids. The V end was cut by 0 bases, the J end by 1 base, with 7 bases between. The CDR3 reads CAWSVVRSYEQYF. The CDR3 region has the DNA TGTGCCTGGAGTGTGGTGAGATCCTACGAGCAGTACTTC.

The genes are TRBV15 and TRBJ1-1; D gene ambiguous. Germline V CDR1 and CDR2: LNHNV, YYDKDF (reference sequence). Trimming stripped 0 bases from V and 3 bases from J, with 14 bases between. The CDR3 runs to 16 residues. CDR3 DNA sequence: TGTGCCACCAGCAGAGATTTCATGTCGGGTGACACTGAAGCTTTCTTT. Translation: CATSRDFMSGDTEAFF.

V usage is TRBV27 and J usage is TRBJ1-1; no clear D. V was shortened by 0 bases and J by 3 bases, with 8 bases between the two germline ends. CDR1 is MNHEY and CDR2 is SMNVEV in the germline V gene (reference sequence). CDR3 length: 14 residues. CDR3 amino acids: CASSLSARYTEAFF. Here the CDR3 DNA reads TGTGCCAGCAGTTTATCGGCGCGGTACACTGAAGCTTTCTTT.

The chain joins TRBV19 to TRBJ2-3, with D possibly TRBD1 on 6 matching bases. The V and J ends lost 6 bases and 6 bases respectively, with 19 bases between them. This CDR3 has 15 residues. The germline V gene has CDR1 LNHDA and CDR2 SQIVND (reference sequence). The CDR3 DNA sequence: TGTGCCAGTAGGACGGGGACATTGGGGTCCGATACGCAGTATTTT. Residues: CASRTGTLGSDTQYF.

This clone was seen only once. The chain links TRBV7-2 to TRBJ1-3; 7 positions match TRBD1. The ends lost 5 bases at V and 2 bases at J; junction bases unmatched: 6. The CDR3 runs to 15 residues. Germline V gives CDR1 SGHTA, CDR2 FQGNSA. CDR3 in DNA: TGTGCCAGCAGCCCGACGACAGGGCCTGGAAACACCATATATTTT. Translating gives CASSPTTGPGNTIYF.

The genes are TRBV30 and TRBJ2-3; possibly TRBD1 for D (6 bases). Looked up from germline, CDR1 is GTSNPN and CDR2 is SVGIG (reference sequence). The CDR3 consists of 15 residues. Trimming removed 8 bases at V and 2 bases at J, with 20 bases between. The CDR3 protein is CAGTQGLSYTDTQYF. CDR3 sequence (DNA): TGTGCCGGTACCCAGGGGCTTTCCTACACAGATACGCAGTATTTT.

The V and J genes are TRBV7-9 and TRBJ1-3; D might be TRBD1 (5 bases). The V gene's germline CDR1 is SEHNR and CDR2 FQNEAQ (reference sequence). The V end lost 6 bases, the J end lost 4 bases, and 13 bases lay between the germline ends. The CDR3 is made up of 14 amino acids. This chain's CDR3 is CASRQRQGGNTIYF. The CDR3 DNA follows: TGTGCCAGCAGGCAACGCCAGGGCGGAAACACCATATATTTT.

The chain uses TRBV29-1 and TRBJ2-5; D unresolved. The V gene's germline CDR1 is SQVTM and CDR2 ANQGSEA. The CDR3 has 12 residues. Trimming removed 4 bases at V and 4 bases at J, with 10 bases between. DNA for the CDR3: TGCAGCGTTGCCGACGGCGGAGAGACCCAGTACTTC. Protein sequence: CSVADGGETQYF.

V and J are TRBV6-5 and TRBJ2-7, with TRBD1 identical over 10 bases. The CDR3 runs to 14 residues. Germline assignment: CDR1 MNHEY and CDR2 SVGAGI. The ends lost 10 bases at V and 1 base at J; junction bases unmatched: 7. CDR3 in amino acids: CAIKWGQGSYEQYF. In nucleotides, the CDR3 is TGTGCCATCAAGTGGGGACAGGGGTCCTACGAGCAGTACTTC.

J is TRBJ1-1 and V is TRBV18; perhaps TRBD1 as D (6 bases). Trimming removed 2 bases at V and 8 bases at J, with 15 bases between. The CDR3 loop spans 14 amino acids. CDR1 KGHSH and CDR2 LQKENI come from the germline V gene. The CDR3 region has the DNA TGTGCCAGCTCACCATCCCAGGTCAGGGGAGAAGCTTTCTTT. Amino acid sequence: CASSPSQVRGEAFF.

V is TRBV5-1 and J is TRBJ2-2, with 11 nucleotides matching TRBD2. Germline values: CDR1 SGHRS, CDR2 YFSETQ. V gave up 5 bases and J gave up 1 base; unmatched junction bases: 7. This CDR3 contains 17 residues. Written as DNA, the CDR3 is TGCGCCAGCAGTCCCCTAGCGGGGGGACGGAACACCGGGGAGCTGTTTTTT. As protein: CASSPLAGGRNTGELFF.

The chain employs TRBV7-3 and TRBJ2-1; 10 bases line up with TRBD2. The germline V gene has CDR1 SGHTA and CDR2 FQGTGA. The V and J ends lost 2 bases and 6 bases, in that order; junction bases with no gene match: 7. There are 16 residues in the CDR3. CDR3 DNA: TGTGCCAGCAGCTTAGGGAGCGGGAGGGCGAGCAATGAGCAGTTCTTC. It yields the protein CASSLGSGRASNEQFF.

As regards this clone: Relative to the germline gene, one junction end is altered; a read error may explain this. CDR3 protein: CASSAQGSGANGLTF. CDR3 DNA: TGTGCCAGCAGCGCACAGGGTTCTGGGGCCAACGGCCTGACTTTC. J is TRBJ2-6 and V is TRBV9; weak D call: TRBD1 (6 bases). Germline CDR1 and CDR2: SGDLS and YYNGEE. This CDR3 is built from 15 residues.

V gene TRBV7-9 combines with J gene TRBJ2-3, with D possibly matching TRBD1 (5 bases). Between the trimmed V and J ends, which lost 1 base and 3 bases, there was a span of 14 bases. The CDR3 length is 16 residues. The germline CDR1 and CDR2 sequences are SEHNR and FQNEAQ (reference sequence). CDR3 protein: CASSLVTPKGTDTQYF. The CDR3 region has the DNA TGTGCCAGCAGCTTAGTGACACCCAAGGGGACAGATACGCAGTATTTT.

V and J are TRBV5-1 and TRBJ2-5; D is possibly TRBD2 (7 bases). The CDR3 has 16 amino acids. V lost 1 base to trimming and J lost 5 bases, with 18 bases between them. Germline V gene sequence: CDR1 SGHRS, CDR2 YFSETQ. In DNA, the CDR3 is TGCGCCAGCAGCTTGCCAACGGGGGGCGCGCGGGAGACCCAGTACTTC. Translation gives CASSLPTGGARETQYF.

For this clone: Relative to the germline gene, one junction end is altered; a read error may explain this. This chain joins TRBV7-2 and TRBJ2-4; possible D gene TRBD2, 6 bases. The CDR3 is 16 residues long. Looked up from germline, CDR1 is SGHTA and CDR2 is FQGNSA. The CDR3 here is CASSSHATRFGNTQYF. Here the CDR3 DNA reads TGTGCCAGCAGCTCACACGCGACTAGGTTTGGAAACACTCAGTACTTC.

The chain recombines TRBV5-1 with TRBJ2-6; 10 bases line up with TRBD1. The CDR3 sequence is 18 residues long. Germline V lookup: CDR1 SGHRS, CDR2 YFSETQ. V lost 2 bases and J lost 2; bases outside the gene matches: 7. The CDR3 DNA follows: TGCGCCAGCAGCTTACGGACCGGGACAGGGGCTGGGGCCAACGTCCTGACTTTC. As protein: CASSLRTGTGAGANVLTF.

V and J are TRBV7-3 and TRBJ2-5, with 7 bases lining up with TRBD1. The DNA end favors TRBJ2-7, so the J call may be wrong. Germline V lookup: CDR1 SGHTA, CDR2 FQGTGA. The CDR3 extends over 15 amino acids. Here the CDR3 reads CASSLVPGGRNEQYF. CDR3 coding DNA: TGTGCCAGCAGCTTAGTGCCAGGGGGTAGGAACGAGCAGTACTTC.

This clone was picked up one time. The CDR3: CASKNQAQHYGYTF. Here the CDR3 DNA reads TGCGCCAGCAAAAACCAGGCACAGCACTATGGCTACACCTTC. The V call is TRBV10-1, the J call TRBJ1-2; no clear D gene. Germline V gives CDR1 WNHNN, CDR2 SYGVQD (reference sequence). The CDR3 loop spans 14 amino acids. Trimming removed 7 bases from V and 3 bases from J, with 15 bases in between.

This clone was observed a single time. This rearrangement joins TRBV25-1 to TRBJ2-7, with 11 bases matching TRBD2. The CDR3 consists of 14 residues. The V gene end was trimmed by 3 bases and the J gene end by 8 bases; junction bases not matched to a gene: 6. The germline gives CDR1 MGHDK, CDR2 SYGVNS. This CDR3 is CASSDDLAGGKQYF. CDR3 bases: TGTGCCAGCAGTGATGACCTAGCGGGGGGAAAGCAGTACTTC.

The chain carries TRBV6-6 and TRBJ1-5; D is uncertain. Germline V gives CDR1 MNHNY, CDR2 SVGAGI (reference sequence). The CDR3 is made up of 12 amino acids. Trimming shortened V by 6 bases and J by 9 bases, and 12 bases separated the two germline ends. The CDR3 region has the DNA TGTGCCAGCAGCCTCGATCCCAGGCCCCAGCATTTT. Encoded protein: CASSLDPRPQHF.

J is TRBJ1-4 and V is TRBV7-8; no reliable D call. Trimming took off 5 bases at V and 8 bases at J, with 15 bases between the two ends. The CDR3 covers 14 residues. CDR1 is SGHVS and CDR2 is FQNEAQ in the germline V gene. CDR3 in amino acids: CASSLGLLHEKLFF. DNA of the CDR3: TGTGCCAGCAGCCTTGGACTACTCCACGAAAAACTGTTTTTT.

The V and J genes are TRBV7-8 and TRBJ1-6; D call uncertain. Germline CDR1 reads SGHVS; CDR2 reads FQNEAQ. The CDR3 is 16 amino acids. V was clipped by 1 base and J by 10 bases, with 17 bases between them. The CDR3 protein is CASSLDVSPEYSPLHF. CDR3 DNA sequence: TGTGCCAGCAGCTTAGACGTTAGTCCCGAATACTCACCCCTCCACTTT.